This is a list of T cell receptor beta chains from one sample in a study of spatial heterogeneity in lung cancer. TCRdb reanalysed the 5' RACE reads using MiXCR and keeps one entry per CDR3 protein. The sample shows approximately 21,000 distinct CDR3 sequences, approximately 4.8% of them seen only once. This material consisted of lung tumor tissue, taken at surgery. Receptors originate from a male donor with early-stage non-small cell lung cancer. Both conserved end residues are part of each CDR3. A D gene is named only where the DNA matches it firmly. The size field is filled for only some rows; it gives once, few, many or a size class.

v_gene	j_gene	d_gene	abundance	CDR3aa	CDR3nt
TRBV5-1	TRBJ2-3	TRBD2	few	CASREPSGGKTQYF	TGCGCCAGCAGGGAGCCTAGCGGGGGGAAAACGCAGTATTTT
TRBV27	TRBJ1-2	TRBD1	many	CASSRDRGFYGYTF	TGTGCCAGCAGCCGGGACAGGGGGTTCTATGGCTACACCTTC
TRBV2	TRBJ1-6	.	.	CASTGEGIGSPLHF	TGTGCCAGCACCGGCGAGGGAATAGGGTCACCCCTCCACTTT
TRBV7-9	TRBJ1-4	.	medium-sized	CASSFGRALNEKLFF	TGTGCCAGCAGCTTCGGCAGGGCCCTTAATGAAAAACTGTTTTTT
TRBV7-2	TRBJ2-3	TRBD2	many	CASSSSGRSPDTQYF	TGTGCCAGCAGCAGTAGCGGGAGGAGCCCGGATACGCAGTATTTT
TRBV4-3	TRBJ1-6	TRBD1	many	CASSQTGASPLHF	TGCGCCAGCAGCCAAACAGGGGCATCACCCCTCCACTTT
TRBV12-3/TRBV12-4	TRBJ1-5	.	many	CASSTLMGGNQPQHF	TGTGCCAGCAGTACCCTGATGGGAGGGAATCAGCCCCAGCATTTT
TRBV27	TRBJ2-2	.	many	CASSGWEGTGELFF	TGTGCCAGCTCGGGATGGGAAGGCACCGGGGAGCTGTTTTTT
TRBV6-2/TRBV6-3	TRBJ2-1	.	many	CASSQPPMSDEQFF	TGTGCCAGCAGTCAGCCGCCGATGTCCGATGAGCAGTTCTTC
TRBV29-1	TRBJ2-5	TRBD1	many	CSVGQAQETQYF	TGCAGCGTCGGACAGGCACAAGAGACCCAGTACTTC
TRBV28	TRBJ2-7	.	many	CASSSETPPGEQYF	TGTGCCAGCAGTTCTGAGACACCCCCGGGTGAGCAGTACTTC
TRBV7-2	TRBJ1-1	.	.	CASSFSAGIWEGTEAFF	TGTGCCAGCAGCTTTTCGGCAGGGATTTGGGAAGGCACTGAAGCTTTCTTT
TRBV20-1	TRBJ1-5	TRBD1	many	CSALRDSGSYQPQHF	TGCAGTGCTCTTCGGGACAGCGGCAGTTATCAGCCCCAGCATTTT
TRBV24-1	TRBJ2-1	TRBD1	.	CATGDRGPNEQFF	TGTGCCACCGGGGACAGGGGGCCTAATGAGCAGTTCTTC
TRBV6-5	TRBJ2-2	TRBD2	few	CASSYVASGSGELFF	TGTGCCAGCAGTTACGTGGCTAGCGGGAGCGGGGAGCTGTTTTTT
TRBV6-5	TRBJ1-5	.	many	CASSYNAKWTNQPQHF	TGTGCCAGCAGTTACAATGCAAAATGGACCAATCAGCCCCAGCATTTT
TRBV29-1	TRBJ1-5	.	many	CSVMLDGTLQHF	TGCAGCGTTATGCTTGATGGGACCCTCCAGCATTTT